The 17 T cell receptor beta chains listed next were all sequenced from one sample in a study of blood T cell repertoires in COVID-19. TCRdb's copy holds only in-frame clones and misses some; the assay was immunoSEQ multiplex PCR. Of some 140,000 clones listed, 84% are singletons. The specimen was PBMCs or T cells enriched from blood (not recorded which). Receptor source: a man aged 35 to 55 with acute COVID-19.

The chain couples TRBV7-8 to TRBJ2-1; TRBD1 matches at 8 bases. Germline loops: CDR1 SGHVS, CDR2 FQNEAQ. CDR3 length: 16 residues. Trimming took 5 bases from V and 6 from J; bases not matched to a gene: 12. The CDR3 sequence is CASSPGNRGMRNEQFF. Written as DNA, the CDR3 is TGTGCCAGCAGCCCCGGTAACAGGGGGATGCGCAATGAGCAGTTCTTC.

The chain combines TRBV27 with TRBJ2-6; 11 bases fit TRBD1. J was trimmed by 2 bases and V by 4 bases; bases with no gene match: 4. The germline V gene encodes CDR1 MNHEY and CDR2 SMNVEV (reference sequence). The CDR3 is 17 residues long. CDR3 in DNA: TGTGCCAGCAGTTCCGGGACAGGGGGAACTGGGGCCAACGTCCTGACTTTC. This codes for CASSSGTGGTGANVLTF.

The DNA for the CDR3 is TGTGCCAGCAGCCGATCCAGCGGGGGCATATACAATGAGCAGTTCTTC. Residues: CASSRSSGGIYNEQFF. The chain joins TRBV7-9 to TRBJ2-1; 8 bases match TRBD2. The germline CDR1 and CDR2 sequences are SEHNR and FQNEAQ (reference sequence). V shed 5 bases and J 4 bases; nucleotides not matched to a gene: 10. The CDR3 has 16 amino acids.

This chain joins TRBV28 and TRBJ1-1; D is uncertain. This CDR3 contains 15 residues. Trimming stripped 3 bases from V and 0 bases from J, with 11 bases between. Per germline, CDR1 MDHEN and CDR2 SYDVKM. The CDR3: CASSFRYPMNTEAFF. CDR3 nucleotide sequence: TGTGCCAGCAGTTTCAGGTACCCTATGAACACTGAAGCTTTCTTT.

V usage is TRBV13 and J usage is TRBJ2-3, with a possible D match to TRBD2 (7 bases). Germline V gene lookup returns CDR1 PRHDT and CDR2 FYEKMQ (reference sequence). Trimming pared 2 bases from V and 3 bases from J, leaving 18 bases between. The CDR3 is made up of 17 amino acids. CDR3 protein: CASSLRRGPQQTDTQYF. CDR3 bases: TGTGCCAGCAGCTTAAGGCGGGGGCCCCAACAAACAGATACGCAGTATTTT.

This clone turned up a few times. The rearrangement links TRBV7-6 to TRBJ1-1, with 7 bases fitting TRBD1. This CDR3 is built from 13 residues. Germline CDR1 reads SGHVS; CDR2 reads FNYEAQ. The J segment lost 4 bases and the V segment lost 5 bases, leaving 4 bases of the junction unmatched. In DNA form, the CDR3 reads TGTGCCAGCAGCAAGGGACAGTTCACTGAAGCTTTCTTT. Translation: CASSKGQFTEAFF. Together with reference TRBV7-6 and TRBJ1-1, the CDR3 gives the full variable domain: GAGVSQSPRYKVTKRGQDVALRCDPISGHVSLYWYRQALGQGPEFLTYFNYEAQQDKSGLPNDRFSAERPEGSISTLTIQRTEQRDSAMYRCASSKGQFTEAFFGQGTRLTVV.

CDR3 sequence: CASSRPGLAGAGGEQFF. The CDR3, as DNA: TGTGCCAGCAGCCGCCCGGGACTAGCGGGAGCGGGTGGTGAGCAGTTCTTC. This sequence joins TRBV7-8 and TRBJ2-1; 14 bases fit TRBD2. With 5 bases clipped from V and 9 bases from J, the junction kept 12 bases outside the gene matches. This CDR3 has 17 residues. Germline CDR1 is SGHVS and CDR2 is FQNEAQ.

The chain has TRBV19 and TRBJ2-3, with D possibly being TRBD1 (5 bases). This CDR3 spans 16 amino acids. CDR1 and CDR2 from the germline V gene are LNHDA and SQIVND (reference sequence). Trimming took off 5 bases at V and 3 bases at J, with 18 bases between the two ends. CDR3 region: CASSFDPDTGTDTQYF. The DNA of the CDR3 is TGTGCCAGTAGTTTCGACCCGGACACTGGGACAGATACGCAGTATTTT.

The chain links TRBV30 to TRBJ2-5; no clear D. Trimming stripped 1 base from V and 4 bases from J, with 4 bases between. This CDR3 has 11 residues. CDR1 is GTSNPN and CDR2 is SVGIG in the germline V gene (reference sequence). The CDR3 DNA sequence: TGTGCCTGGAGTGGGAGAGAGACCCAGTACTTC. Amino acids: CAWSGRETQYF.

Here the CDR3 reads CASSLDGGGYEQYF. The CDR3 DNA sequence: TGCGCCAGCAGCTTGGATGGCGGAGGGTACGAGCAGTACTTC. The chain couples TRBV5-1 to TRBJ2-7; tentative D call: TRBD2 (6 bases). V lost 0 bases to trimming and J lost 4 bases, with 11 bases between them. The germline gives CDR1 SGHRS, CDR2 YFSETQ. The CDR3 sequence is 14 residues long.

The chain carries TRBV7-2 and TRBJ1-2; a possible D gene is TRBD1 (6 bases). V was cut by 5 bases and J by 6 bases, with 22 bases left in between. The CDR3 extends over 16 amino acids. The germline V gene has CDR1 SGHTA and CDR2 FQGNSA. CDR3 DNA: TGTGCCAGCAGCCCTGAAAGGGACACAGGGATTGATGGCTACACCTTC. It codes for CASSPERDTGIDGYTF.

V gene TRBV11-2 combines with J gene TRBJ1-5; D is possibly TRBD1 (5 bases). Trimming shortened V by 0 bases and J by 1 base, and 7 bases separated the two germline ends. Germline values: CDR1 SGHAT, CDR2 FQNNGV. There are 15 residues in the CDR3. Here the CDR3 DNA reads TGTGCCAGCAGCTTAGATGGGGGGAGCAATCAGCCCCAGCATTTT. This encodes CASSLDGGSNQPQHF. The entire variable domain, with the rest obtained from reference TRBV11-2 and TRBJ1-5, is as follows: EAGVAQSPRYKIIEKRQSVAFWCNPISGHATLYWYQQILGQGPKLLIQFQNNGVVDDSQLPKDRFSAERLKGVDSTLKIQPAKLEDSAVYLCASSLDGGSNQPQHFGDGTRLSIL.

V gene TRBV5-1 combines with J gene TRBJ1-1, with D unclear. The CDR3 spans 13 residues. Germline CDR1 is SGHRS and CDR2 is YFSETQ. The V end was cut by 4 bases, the J end by 5 bases, with 12 bases between. CDR3 in amino acids: CASSVYEETEAFF. For the CDR3, the DNA is TGCGCCAGCAGCGTTTACGAGGAGACTGAAGCTTTCTTT.

The chain carries TRBV28 and TRBJ2-3, with TRBD1 identical over 7 bases. The CDR3 covers 16 residues. Germline CDR1 MDHEN, CDR2 SYDVKM. The trim removed 5 bases at V and 3 bases at J, leaving 11 bases unmatched. The CDR3 protein is CASSITGDLATDTQYF. Written as DNA, the CDR3 is TGTGCCAGCAGTATAACAGGGGACCTAGCAACAGATACGCAGTATTTT.

The CDR3 is CASSEVWREGLGKLKTQYF. CDR3 in DNA: TGTGCCAGCAGTGAAGTTTGGCGGGAGGGCCTGGGAAAGTTAAAGACCCAGTACTTC. The V call is TRBV6-1, the J call TRBJ2-5; 9 bases are a match to TRBD2. The germline V gene encodes CDR1 MNHNS and CDR2 SASEGT. The CDR3 has 19 residues. V was clipped by 1 base and J by 6 bases; unmatched bases: 18.

The V gene is TRBV28, the J gene TRBJ2-5; D is possibly TRBD1 (6 bases). The ends were cut back, 7 bases at V and 2 bases at J, with 23 bases in the middle. Germline V gives CDR1 MDHEN, CDR2 SYDVKM. The CDR3 has 17 amino acids. The CDR3 reads CASNQPGAGAKQETQYF. The CDR3, as DNA: TGTGCCAGCAATCAGCCCGGGGCAGGGGCTAAACAAGAGACCCAGTACTTC.

The chain has TRBV12-3 or TRBV12-4 and TRBJ2-1; 8 bases fit TRBD1. This CDR3 is 13 amino acids long. Germline trimming cut 5 bases from V and 8 bases from J; bases unmatched to any gene: 5. The CDR3: CASSGQGRYEQFF. CDR3 coding DNA: TGTGCCAGCAGTGGACAGGGCCGGTATGAGCAGTTCTTC.